The source of this TCR beta chain is a study of shared T cell receptors in the human thymus. Generated by immunoSEQ multiplex PCR, the TCRdb table keeps only in-frame clones and is missing some. The repertoire holds roughly 560,000 clones, about four fifths seen once, with about 0.013% in the top ten. This clone was detected only a few times. The germline V gene encodes CDR1 SGHRS and CDR2 YFSETQ. The CDR3 covers 14 residues. V was cut by 4 bases and J by 4 bases, with 14 bases left in between. These records were also assigned to another study, of human thymus T cells. That work contributes: Resections obtained during corrective heart surgery supplied the thymus tissue. Biased V and J segment usage appeared in thymus and peripheral blood. There were highly overlapping thymic repertoires among unrelated individuals, as related research reported.

Sequenced: thymocytes. This TCR came from a boy in the first two years of life with a congenital heart defect. The chain employs TRBV5-1 and TRBJ2-5; possible D gene TRBD1, 6 bases. CDR3 amino acids: CASSATGFVETQYF. The CDR3 nucleotides are TGCGCCAGCAGCGCTACAGGGTTTGTAGAGACCCAGTACTTC.